This T cell receptor beta chain was sequenced during a study of vaccination and CD4 T cells after COVID-19. With the Oncomine TCR Beta short-read assay, DNA from cultured CD4+ T cells was sequenced. One entry per CDR3 protein, called by TCRdb with MiXCR from the PCR reads. The sample includes under 20,000 distinct CDR3 sequences, approximately 44% seen only once; the top ten take 2.5% to 3.5%. As to this clonotype: Antigen specificity is unknown.

Treatment specified: approximately 9-day PBMC culture with coronavirus spike peptide pools or control peptides (ViraFEST assay). The CDR3 consists of 14 residues. The clonotype was recovered from a human donor who had recovered from COVID-19. The sequencing used CD4+ T cells from blood, cultured in vitro, collected after SARS-CoV-2 vaccination. This chain links TRBV21-1 with TRBJ1-1. TRBV21-1 is shown as a pseudogene. The chain's CDR3 is CASSKGQVNTEAFF. As DNA, the CDR3 is TGTGCCAGCAGCAAAGGCCAGGTGAACACTGAAGCTTTCTTT.